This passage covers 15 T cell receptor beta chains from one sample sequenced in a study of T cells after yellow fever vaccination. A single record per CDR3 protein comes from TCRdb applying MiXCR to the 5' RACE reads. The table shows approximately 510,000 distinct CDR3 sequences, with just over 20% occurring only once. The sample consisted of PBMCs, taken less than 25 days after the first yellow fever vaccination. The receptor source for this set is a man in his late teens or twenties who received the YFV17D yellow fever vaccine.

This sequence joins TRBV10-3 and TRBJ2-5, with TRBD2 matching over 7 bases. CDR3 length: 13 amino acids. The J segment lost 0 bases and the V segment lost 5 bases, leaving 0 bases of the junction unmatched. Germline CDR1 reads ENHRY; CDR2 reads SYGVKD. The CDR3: CAISRGDQETQYF. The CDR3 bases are TGTGCCATCAGTCGGGGGGACCAAGAGACCCAGTACTTC.

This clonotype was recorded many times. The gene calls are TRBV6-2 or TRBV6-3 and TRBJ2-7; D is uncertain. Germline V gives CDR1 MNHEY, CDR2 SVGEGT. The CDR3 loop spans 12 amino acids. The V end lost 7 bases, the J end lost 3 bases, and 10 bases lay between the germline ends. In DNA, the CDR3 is TGTGCCAGCACCCGGTCGGACTACGAGCAGTACTTC. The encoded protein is CASTRSDYEQYF.

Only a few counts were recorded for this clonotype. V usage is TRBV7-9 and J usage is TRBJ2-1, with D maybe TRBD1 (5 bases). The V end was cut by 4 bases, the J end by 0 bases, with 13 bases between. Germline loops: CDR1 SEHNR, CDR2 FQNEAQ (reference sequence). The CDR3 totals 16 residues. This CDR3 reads CASSSAPGFSYNEQFF. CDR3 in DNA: TGTGCCAGCAGCTCCGCCCCAGGGTTCTCCTACAATGAGCAGTTCTTC.

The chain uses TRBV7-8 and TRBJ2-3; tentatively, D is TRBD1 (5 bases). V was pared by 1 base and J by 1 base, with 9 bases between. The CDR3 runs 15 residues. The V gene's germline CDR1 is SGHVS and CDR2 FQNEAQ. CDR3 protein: CASSLGTRGTDTQYF. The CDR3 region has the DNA TGTGCCAGCAGCTTAGGGACAAGGGGCACAGATACGCAGTATTTT.

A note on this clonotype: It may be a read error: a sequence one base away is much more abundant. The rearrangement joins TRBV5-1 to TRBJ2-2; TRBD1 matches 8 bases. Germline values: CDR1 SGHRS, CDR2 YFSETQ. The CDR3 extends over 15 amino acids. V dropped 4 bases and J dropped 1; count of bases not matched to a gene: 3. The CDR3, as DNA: TGCGCCAGCAGCCCGGGACAGGAGAACACCGGGGAGCTGTTTTTT. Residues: CASSPGQENTGELFF.

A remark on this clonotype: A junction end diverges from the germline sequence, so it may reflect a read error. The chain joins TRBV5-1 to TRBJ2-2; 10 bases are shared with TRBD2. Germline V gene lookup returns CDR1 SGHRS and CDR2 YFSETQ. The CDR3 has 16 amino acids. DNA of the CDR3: TGCGCCAGCAGCTTTAGCGGGGGGCCGAACACCGGGGAGCTGATTTTT. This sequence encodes CASSFSGGPNTGELIF.

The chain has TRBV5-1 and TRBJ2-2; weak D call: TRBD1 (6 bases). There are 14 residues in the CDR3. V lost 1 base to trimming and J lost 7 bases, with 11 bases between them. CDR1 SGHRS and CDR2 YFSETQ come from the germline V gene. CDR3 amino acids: CASSLIRGNGELFF. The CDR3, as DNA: TGCGCCAGCAGCTTGATTAGGGGGAACGGGGAGCTGTTTTTT.

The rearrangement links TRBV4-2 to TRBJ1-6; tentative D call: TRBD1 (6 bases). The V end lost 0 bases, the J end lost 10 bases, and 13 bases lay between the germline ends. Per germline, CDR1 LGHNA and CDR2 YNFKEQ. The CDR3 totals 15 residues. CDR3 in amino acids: CASSQELTGSSPLHF. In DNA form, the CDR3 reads TGTGCCAGCAGCCAAGAGTTAACAGGGTCCTCACCCCTCCACTTT.

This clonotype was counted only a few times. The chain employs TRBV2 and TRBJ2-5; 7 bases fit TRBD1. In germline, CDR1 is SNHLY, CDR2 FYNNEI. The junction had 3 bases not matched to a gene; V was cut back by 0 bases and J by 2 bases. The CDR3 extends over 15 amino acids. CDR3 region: CASSEAPTGQETQYF. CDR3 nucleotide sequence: TGTGCCAGCAGTGAAGCCCCGACAGGGCAAGAGACCCAGTACTTC.

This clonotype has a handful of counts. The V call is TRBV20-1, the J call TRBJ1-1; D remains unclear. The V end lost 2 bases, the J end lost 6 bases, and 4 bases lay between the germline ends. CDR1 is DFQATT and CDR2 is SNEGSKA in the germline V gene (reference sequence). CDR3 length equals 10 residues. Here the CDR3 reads CSARIPEAFF. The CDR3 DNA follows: TGCAGTGCTAGAATTCCTGAAGCTTTCTTT.

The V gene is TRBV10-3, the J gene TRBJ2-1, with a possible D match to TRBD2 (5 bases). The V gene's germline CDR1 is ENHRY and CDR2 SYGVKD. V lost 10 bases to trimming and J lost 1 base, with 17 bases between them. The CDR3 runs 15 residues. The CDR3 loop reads CATHGVWGSYNEQFF. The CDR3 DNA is TGTGCCACCCACGGGGTTTGGGGATCCTACAATGAGCAGTTCTTC.

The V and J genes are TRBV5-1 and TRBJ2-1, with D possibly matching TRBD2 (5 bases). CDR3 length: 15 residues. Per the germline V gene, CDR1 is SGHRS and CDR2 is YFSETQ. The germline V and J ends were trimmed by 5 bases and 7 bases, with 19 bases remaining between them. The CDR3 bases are TGCGCCAGCAGAGACCTGGGCGGGTATTCGAATGAGCAGTTCTTC. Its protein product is CASRDLGGYSNEQFF. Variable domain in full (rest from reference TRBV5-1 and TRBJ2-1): KAGVTQTPRYLIKTRGQQVTLSCSPISGHRSVSWYQQTPGQGLQFLFEYFSETQRNKGNFPGRFSGRQFSNSRSEMNVSTLELGDSALYLCASRDLGGYSNEQFFGPGTRLTVL.

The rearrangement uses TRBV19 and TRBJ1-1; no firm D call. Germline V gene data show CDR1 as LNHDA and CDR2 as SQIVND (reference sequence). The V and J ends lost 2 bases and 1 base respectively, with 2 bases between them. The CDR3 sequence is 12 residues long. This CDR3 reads CASSIRNTEAFF. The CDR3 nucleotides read TGTGCCAGTAGTATACGGAACACTGAAGCTTTCTTT.

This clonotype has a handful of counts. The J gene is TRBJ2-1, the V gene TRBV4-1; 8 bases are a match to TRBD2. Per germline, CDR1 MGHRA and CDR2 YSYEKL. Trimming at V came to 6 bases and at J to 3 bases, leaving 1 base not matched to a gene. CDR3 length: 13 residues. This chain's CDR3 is CASSSGVYNEQFF. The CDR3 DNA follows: TGCGCCAGCAGTAGCGGGGTCTACAATGAGCAGTTCTTC.

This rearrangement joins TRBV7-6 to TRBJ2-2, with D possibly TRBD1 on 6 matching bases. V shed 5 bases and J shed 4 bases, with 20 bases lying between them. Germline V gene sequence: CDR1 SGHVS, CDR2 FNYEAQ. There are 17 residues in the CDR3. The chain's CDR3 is CASSKRNRVVTTGELFF. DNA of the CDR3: TGTGCCAGCAGCAAGCGAAACAGGGTTGTGACCACCGGGGAGCTGTTTTTT.